These T cell receptor beta chains were read from a single sample in a study of cytomegalovirus exposure and HLA in healthy donors. Profiled with immunoSEQ multiplex PCR; TCRdb holds only in-frame clones, not every one. The sample shows 120,000 to 150,000 clones, 9.4% of them seen only once. Source material: PBMCs. The receptors were sampled from a male donor in good health and CMV-seronegative. Both conserved end residues are part of each CDR3. A D gene is named only where the DNA matches it firmly. The size entry is marked missing in some rows and otherwise reads once, few, many or a size class.

>-|-|TRBJ1-1|TRBV5-1
TGCGCCAGCAGCTATGGCAACACTGAAGCTTTCTTT
CASSYGNTEAFF
>-|few|TRBJ1-1|TRBV14
TGTGCCAACAGCCAGAACATGAACACTGAAGCTTTCTTT
CANSQNMNTEAFF
>TRBD1|few|TRBJ2-7|TRBV7-2
TGTGCCAGCAGCCTAACAGGGGGACAGCCTGTCGAGCAGTACTTC
CASSLTGGQPVEQYF
>-|few|TRBJ2-5|TRBV7-9
TGTGCCAGCAGCCTCGGACAGCCACAAGAGACCCAGTACTTC
CASSLGQPQETQYF
>-|few|TRBJ2-2|TRBV5-1
TGCGCCAGCAGGGCAGGGGCTTCGAACACCGGGGAGCTGTTTTTT
CASRAGASNTGELFF
>TRBD2|few|TRBJ2-2|TRBV7-2
TGTGCCAGCAGCTATCCTGGCGGGGGGCCGGCTTCCGGGGAGCTGTTTTTT
CASSYPGGGPASGELFF
>TRBD1|few|TRBJ1-2|TRBV7-9
TGTGCCAGCAGCTTAGAAGGGACAGACTACTTCAACTATGGCTACACCTTC
CASSLEGTDYFNYGYTF
>-|-|TRBJ2-7|TRBV5-1
TGCGCCAGCAGCTTGGGACCGGAGAGCTCCTACGAGCAGTACTTC
CASSLGPESSYEQYF
>-|-|TRBJ2-2|TRBV5-1
TGCGCCAGCAGCTTGACAGGGAACACCGGGGAGCTGTTTTTT
CASSLTGNTGELFF
>-|few|TRBJ1-5|TRBV6-1
TGTGCCAGCAGTGAAGCGGGGGGACTAACGCCCCAGCATTTT
CASSEAGGLTPQHF
>TRBD2|few|TRBJ2-7|TRBV27
TGTGCCAGCAGTTTCCGCGGACTAGCCGCTGACGAGCAGTACTTC
CASSFRGLAADEQYF
>TRBD1|-|TRBJ2-7|TRBV28
TGTGCCAGCAGAGAACACTCCGGGACAGGGGTAGGGAACGAGCAGTACTTC
CASREHSGTGVGNEQYF
>TRBD2|-|TRBJ2-7|TRBV7-2
TGTGCCAGCAGCTCCCAGAGCGGGAGGGCCGGGCACGAGCAGTACTTC
CASSSQSGRAGHEQYF
>-|-|TRBJ1-6|TRBV10-1
TGCGCCAGCAGTGAGTCGAAACCGGGACTGAATAATTCACCCCTCCACTTT
CASSESKPGLNNSPLHF
>-|few|TRBJ1-1|TRBV20-1
TGCAGTTCACGTTTTCAGGGTGAAGCTTTCTTT
CSSRFQGEAFF
>-|-|TRBJ2-6|TRBV7-9
TGTGCCAGCAGATCCTTCCGGGGTCCCAGAGGGGCCAACGTCCTGACTTTC
CASRSFRGPRGANVLTF
>-|-|TRBJ1-1|TRBV11-1
TGTGCCAGCAGCTTAGATACAGGAGCCATGAACACTGAAGCTTTCTTT
CASSLDTGAMNTEAFF
>TRBD2|few|TRBJ2-2|TRBV9
TGTGCCAGCAGCGTACCGGCGGGGGAGGCGAACACCGGGGAGCTGTTTTTT
CASSVPAGEANTGELFF
>-|-|TRBJ2-7|TRBV21-1
TGTGCCAGCAGCAAATGGACAGGGAGGGAATCCTACGAGCAGTACTTC
CASSKWTGRESYEQYF
>-|-|TRBJ1-2|TRBV5-4
TGTGCCAGCAGCGTCTTAACGGGGATCAACTATGGCTACACCTTC
CASSVLTGINYGYTF
>TRBD1|-|TRBJ2-7|TRBV18
TGTGCCAGCTCATCAAGCAGGGGGCTTACCTACGAGCAGTACTTC
CASSSSRGLTYEQYF
>-|few|TRBJ2-2|TRBV9
TGTGCCAGCAGCGATAGTCCCCCTATCACGGGTCCCTCCACCGGGGAGCTGTTTTTT
CASSDSPPITGPSTGELFF
>TRBD1|-|TRBJ1-3|TRBV27
TGTGCCAGCAGCCCGGGACAGAGCTCTGGAAACACCATATATTTT
CASSPGQSSGNTIYF
>TRBD1|few|TRBJ1-5|TRBV18
TGTGCCAGCTCCCCGGGACAGGTTGGGGATCAGCCCCAGCATTTT
CASSPGQVGDQPQHF
>-|-|TRBJ1-3|TRBV6-5
TGTGCCAGCAGCTCAGTAAACGGAGTTGGAAACACCATATATTTT
CASSSVNGVGNTIYF
>-|-|TRBJ2-3|TRBV5-1
TGCGCCAGCAGCCCGGACACAGGGAATGAAGATACGCAGTATTTT
CASSPDTGNEDTQYF
>TRBD1|-|TRBJ1-1|TRBV18
TGTGCCAGCTCAAAAGGACAGGGGCACACTGAAGCTTTCTTT
CASSKGQGHTEAFF
>TRBD2|-|TRBJ2-1|TRBV9
TGTGCCAGCAGCCCCTGGGCGGGGGGACGAAATGAGCAGTTCTTC
CASSPWAGGRNEQFF
>-|few|TRBJ1-1|TRBV6-1
TGTGCCAGCGCAAGACAGGACTCGAACACTGAAGCTTTCTTT
CASARQDSNTEAFF
>-|-|TRBJ2-1|TRBV4-3
TGCGCCAGCAGCCAAGTGCCAGCGACGGGAAATGAGCAGTTCTTC
CASSQVPATGNEQFF
>-|-|TRBJ1-2|TRBV5-4
TGTGCCAGCAGCTTGGACAGCTCCACTGGCTACACCTTC
CASSLDSSTGYTF
>-|few|TRBJ2-3|TRBV18
TGTGCCAGCTCACCAATCAGCGGCAGGTCCACAGATACGCAGTATTTT
CASSPISGRSTDTQYF
>TRBD1|few|TRBJ1-2|TRBV10-3
TGTGCCATCAGTGTGGGACAGGGGGCAACGGGAGGCTACACCTTC
CAISVGQGATGGYTF
>TRBD1|few|TRBJ1-1|TRBV9
TGTGCCAGCACCGGACAGGGGGGCACTGAAGCTTTCTTT
CASTGQGGTEAFF
>-|few|TRBJ2-1|TRBV27
TGTGCCAGCAGTTTAGCGGCAGGGCGGCTCGATGAGCAGTTCTTC
CASSLAAGRLDEQFF
>TRBD1|-|TRBJ1-5|TRBV5-5
TGTGCCAGCAGCTTGGGAAGGACAGGTAGCAATCAGCCCCAGCATTTT
CASSLGRTGSNQPQHF
>-|few|TRBJ2-2|TRBV7-6
TGTGCCAGCAAGTTGACTCCAGGGCACACCGGGGAGCTGTTTTTT
CASKLTPGHTGELFF
>TRBD1|once|TRBJ2-1|TRBV11-2
TGTGCCAGCACCCAAGGGGGCAGGCATAGCAATGAGCAGTTCTTC
CASTQGGRHSNEQFF
>TRBD1|-|TRBJ1-5|TRBV19
TGTGCCAGTAGTCACAGGGGGCAGGTAATTCAGCCCCAGCATTTT
CASSHRGQVIQPQHF
>TRBD1|few|TRBJ1-5|TRBV6-1
TGTGCCAGCAGTCTGCGGACAGGGACGGATCAGCCCCAGCATTTT
CASSLRTGTDQPQHF
>TRBD1|-|TRBJ2-2|TRBV9
TGTGCCAGCAGCAGACAGGGGGCTTGGGAGCTGTTTTTT
CASSRQGAWELFF